This T cell receptor (beta chain) is from a study of T cell repertoires in cytomegalovirus infection. Overall study: Recently described HLA-C-restricted plus well-studied HLA-B-restricted CMV epitopes were used. Public TCR beta signatures provided an indication of both CMV infection and a matching HLA type.

CDR3 length equals 13 residues. V was clipped by 2 bases and J by 8 bases, with 12 bases between them. Germline lookup yields CDR1 SEHNR and CDR2 FQNEAQ (reference sequence). Points on this clonotype: The antigen remains undetermined.

TCRdb processed the reads anew with MiXCR; each CDR3 protein has one entry. This sample has some 700,000 distinct CDR3 sequences, with about 33% found just once. The clonotype was recovered from a human donor in good health (CMV status not recorded). Some clones in this sample may be carry-over from other donors' samples. The specimen was cultured PBMCs, collected from culture after CMV antigen stimulation. The chain links TRBV7-9 to TRBJ1-2; D ambiguous. The CDR3 spells CASSLILTQGYTF. Here the CDR3 DNA reads TGTGCCAGCAGCTTAATTCTTACGCAGGGCTACACCTTC.